A single sample gave rise to the 3 T cell receptor beta chains below, sequenced in a study of T-cell reconstitution after alpha-beta-depleted transplantation in children (TCRdb year 2016). The treatment or condition tag for this specimen amounts to: allogeneic hematopoietic cell transplantation with graft depleted of TCRalphabeta T cells and CD19 B cells. The method behind the library was PCR. TCRdb records Illumina HiSeq 2500 as the sequencer. To normalize quantification of the TCRbeta repertoire, the TCR libraries were built with molecular barcoding that relied on unique molecular identifiers. TCRdb reprocessing: public reads trimmed at Q25 with fastp, clones called with MiXCR, in-frame beta chains kept. Rows are unified per CDR3 protein, each entry keeping the most common DNA and genes. For this sample the table gives around 240,000 distinct CDR3 sequences, of which around 8% were detected only once. Jointly, the top ten make up 6% to 7% of the sample.

The material was PBMCs, mostly from graft donor cells, obtained 180 days after TCRalphabeta/CD19-depleted stem cell transplant. Receptor source: a male patient younger than 18 who had a stem cell transplant for acute lymphoblastic leukemia, so the T cells may come from the graft donor.

This clonotype was counted at least ten times. The rearrangement joins TRBV29-1 to TRBJ2-1; D remains unclear. V shed 3 bases and J shed 0 bases, with 6 bases lying between them. Germline CDR1 SQVTM, CDR2 ANQGSEA. CDR3 length: 13 amino acids. The CDR3 DNA follows: TGCAGCGTTGAGGCAGACTCCTACAATGAGCAGTTCTTC. Its translation: CSVEADSYNEQFF.

Comments on this clonotype: This may be a read error, as it is one base from a much larger clone. The rearrangement joins TRBV3-1 to TRBJ1-2, with D possibly TRBD1 on 6 matching bases. CDR3 length equals 14 residues. The V end was cut by 1 base, the J end by 7 bases, with 13 bases between. In germline, CDR1 is LGHDT, CDR2 YNNKEL (reference sequence). CDR3 region: CASSQGDTGPGYTF. The DNA of the CDR3 is TGTGCCAGCAGCCAAGGGGACACGGGCCCTGGCTACACCTTC.

This clonotype was observed many times. This chain uses TRBV19 with TRBJ2-4; the D is unclear. The germline V gene has CDR1 LNHDA and CDR2 SQIVND (reference sequence). The length of the CDR3 is 13 residues. Trimming stripped 5 bases from V and 6 bases from J, with 11 bases between. CDR3 sequence: CASSAISGNIQYF. Written as DNA, the CDR3 is TGTGCCAGTAGTGCAATTTCGGGAAACATTCAGTACTTC.